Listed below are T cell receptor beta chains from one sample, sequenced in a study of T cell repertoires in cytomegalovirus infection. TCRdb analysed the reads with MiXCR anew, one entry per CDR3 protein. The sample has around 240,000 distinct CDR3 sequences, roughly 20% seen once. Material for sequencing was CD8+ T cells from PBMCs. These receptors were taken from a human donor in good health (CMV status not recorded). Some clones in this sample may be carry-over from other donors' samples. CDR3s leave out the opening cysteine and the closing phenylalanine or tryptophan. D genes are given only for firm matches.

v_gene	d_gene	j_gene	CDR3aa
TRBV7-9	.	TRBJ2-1	ASSSSGLASFYEQF
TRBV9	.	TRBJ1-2	ASSGRNYGYT
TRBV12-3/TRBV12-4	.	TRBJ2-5	ASSLTDQETQY
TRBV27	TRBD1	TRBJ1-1	ASSSPRDRGWLAEAF
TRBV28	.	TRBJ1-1	ASSFRPNTEAF
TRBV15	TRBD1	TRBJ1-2	ATSAGTGGVPNYGYT
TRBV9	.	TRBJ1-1	ASSVGQLDTEAF
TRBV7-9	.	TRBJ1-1	ASSLSGHEAF
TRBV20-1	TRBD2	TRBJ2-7	SARDLAGGGEQY
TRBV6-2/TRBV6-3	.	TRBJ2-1	ASSLATDEQF
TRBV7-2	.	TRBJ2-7	ASSSGNRDSSYEQY
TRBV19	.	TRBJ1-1	ASNLGATEAF
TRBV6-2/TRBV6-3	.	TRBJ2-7	ASSSVGATYEQY
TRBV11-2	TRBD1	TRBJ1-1	ASSLGQFEAF
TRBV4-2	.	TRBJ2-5	ASSQVAGETQY
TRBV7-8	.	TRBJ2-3	ASSLEPNPVDTQY
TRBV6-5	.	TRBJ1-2	ASSYGTDSYGYT
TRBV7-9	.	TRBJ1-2	ASSLSGIGYT
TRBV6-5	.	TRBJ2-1	ASSYSWGTEQF
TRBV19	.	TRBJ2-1	ASSFMGAYNEQF
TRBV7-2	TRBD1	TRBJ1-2	ASSPFDREGGGYT
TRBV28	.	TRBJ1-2	ASSSVLFGYGYT
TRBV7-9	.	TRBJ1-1	ASTPLGTEAF
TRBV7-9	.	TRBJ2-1	ASSAQGWNEQF
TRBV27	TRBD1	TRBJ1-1	ASSLSLQGLEAF
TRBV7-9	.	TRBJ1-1	ASSPLDLMNTEAF
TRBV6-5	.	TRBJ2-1	ASSYSRYNEQF
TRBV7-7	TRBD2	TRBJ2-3	ASSSGGPPDTQY
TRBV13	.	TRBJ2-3	ASSSSGPPDTQY
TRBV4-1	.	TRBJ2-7	ASSQEWETLQY
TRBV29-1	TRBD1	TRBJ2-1	SVEGRGLINEQF
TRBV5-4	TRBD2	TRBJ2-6	ASSLPGLAGPGGANVLT
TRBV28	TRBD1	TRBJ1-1	ASSFWAGGNTEAF
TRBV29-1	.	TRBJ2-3	SLAVAGTQY
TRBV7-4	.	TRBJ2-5	ATGEYQETQY
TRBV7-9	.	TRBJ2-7	ASSPPAAGNEQY
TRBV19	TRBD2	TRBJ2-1	ASSTIAGGYNEQF
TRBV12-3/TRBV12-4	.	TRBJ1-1	ASSLGVGGGAF
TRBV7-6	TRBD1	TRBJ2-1	ASRAGTGGFNEQF
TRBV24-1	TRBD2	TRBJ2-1	ATAEGAGCYNEQF
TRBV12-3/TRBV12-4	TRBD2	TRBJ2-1	ASSSGSPGGGEQF
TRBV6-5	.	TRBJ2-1	ASSYLAGPYNEQF
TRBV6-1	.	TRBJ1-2	ASSENQGET
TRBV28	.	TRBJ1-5	ASSFPGYNQPQH
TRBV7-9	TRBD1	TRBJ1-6	ASSSGTGSSYNSPLH
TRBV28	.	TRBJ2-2	ASSLDDSTNTGELF
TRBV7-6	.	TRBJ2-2	ASSLHTGELF
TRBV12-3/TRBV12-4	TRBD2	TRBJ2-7	ASSFLAGESLGDEQY
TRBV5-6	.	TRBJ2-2	ASSFRDSGELF
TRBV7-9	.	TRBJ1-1	ASSPRTERNTEAF
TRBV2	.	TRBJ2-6	ASGSSLSGANVLT
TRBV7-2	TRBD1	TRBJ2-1	ASSFRDSLYNEQF
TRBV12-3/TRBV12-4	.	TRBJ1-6	ASSLYNSPLH
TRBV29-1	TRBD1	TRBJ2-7	SATTGLNHEQY
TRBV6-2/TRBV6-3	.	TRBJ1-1	ASNQGRGMNTEAF
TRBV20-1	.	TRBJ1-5	SVFPPGPSNQPQH